The 29 T cell receptor beta chains reported below all come from one sample, sequenced in a study of shared clonotypes between healthy human individuals. This table comes from immunoSEQ multiplex PCR, and its TCRdb copy is limited to in-frame clones, with some not included. The profile shows approximately 980,000 clones, 76% of them singletons. Sequences were obtained from memory CD4+ T cells sorted from blood. Described subset: CD45RA-negative fraction. These receptors were obtained from a man between 18 and 29 years old in good health.

V and J are TRBV7-2 and TRBJ2-7, with a weak D call TRBD1 (9 bases). Trimming left V 9 bases short and J 3 bases short, with 18 bases between. Germline V gene sequence: CDR1 SGHTA, CDR2 FQGNSA. The CDR3 contains 14 residues. The CDR3: CASQRETGGYEQYF. Here the CDR3 DNA reads TGTGCCAGTCAGCGGGAGACAGGGGGCTACGAGCAGTACTTC.

The V gene is TRBV27, the J gene TRBJ1-6, with no clear D. Trimming stripped 1 base from V and 8 bases from J, with 6 bases between. CDR3 length: 13 residues. Germline-derived CDR1 and CDR2 are MNHEY and SMNVEV (reference sequence). The CDR3 DNA sequence: TGTGCCAGCAGTTTATTGACGGATTCACCCCTCCACTTT. Translating gives CASSLLTDSPLHF.

About this clone itself: Other DNA variants within this sample encode the same CDR3. This chain uses TRBV12-5 with TRBJ1-2; possible D gene TRBD1, 5 bases. The CDR3 is made up of 16 amino acids. The V gene's germline CDR1 is LGHNT and CDR2 FRNRAP. V was shortened by 0 bases and J by 0 bases, with 11 bases between the two germline ends. For the CDR3, the DNA is TGTGCTAGTGGTTTGGTGGTCGGGGGTTCTAACTATGGCTACACCTTC. Protein sequence: CASGLVVGGSNYGYTF.

The chain links TRBV5-4 to TRBJ2-2, with D maybe TRBD1 (6 bases). Looked up from germline, CDR1 is SGHNT and CDR2 is YYREEE (reference sequence). Trimming removed 7 bases from V and 1 base from J, with 14 bases in between. The CDR3 is 15 residues long. CDR3 sequence reads: CASGGQGMNTGELFF. CDR3 nucleotides: TGTGCCAGCGGGGGCCAGGGCATGAACACCGGGGAGCTGTTTTTT.

The J gene is TRBJ2-7, the V gene TRBV11-2; 7 nucleotides line up with TRBD2. Germline loops: CDR1 SGHAT, CDR2 FQNNGV. This CDR3 is 13 amino acids long. V dropped 6 bases and J dropped 6; count of bases not matched to a gene: 8. CDR3 nucleotide sequence: TGTGCCAGCAGGATTGTCGGGGGGACCGAGCAGTACTTC. It specifies CASRIVGGTEQYF.

This chain uses TRBV18 with TRBJ2-2; 7 bases agree with TRBD2. With 6 bases clipped from V and 4 bases from J, the junction kept 2 bases outside the gene matches. The CDR3 has 13 amino acids. CDR1 KGHSH and CDR2 LQKENI come from the germline V gene. This CDR3 is CASSTSVTGELFF. CDR3 DNA: TGTGCCAGCTCTACTAGCGTCACCGGGGAGCTGTTTTTT. The complete variable domain, with remaining parts taken from reference TRBV18 and TRBJ2-2, reads NAGVMQNPRHLVRRRGQEARLRCSPMKGHSHVYWYRQLPEEGLKFMVYLQKENIIDESGMPKERFSAEFPKEGPSILRIQQVVRGDSAAYFCASSTSVTGELFFGEGSRLTVL.

V is TRBV28 and J is TRBJ1-5, with 12 positions matching TRBD1. V gave up 6 bases and J gave up 2 bases; unmatched junction bases: 8. CDR1 is MDHEN, CDR2 SYDVKM, per germline. The CDR3 is made up of 17 amino acids. CDR3: CASSRDRGPQGNQPQHF. CDR3 nucleotides: TGTGCCAGCAGCCGGGACAGGGGGCCGCAGGGCAATCAGCCCCAGCATTTT.

The V call is TRBV5-4, the J call TRBJ2-4, with a tentative D call TRBD2 (5 bases). CDR1 SGHNT and CDR2 YYREEE come from the germline V gene (reference sequence). There are 18 residues in the CDR3. Deletions cut 0 bases from V and 2 bases from J, with 18 bases between. DNA for the CDR3: TGTGCCAGCAGCTTGGCGGCGGGCTACCCCGTCACCAAAAACATTCAGTACTTC. Its translation is CASSLAAGYPVTKNIQYF. The entire variable domain, with the rest obtained from reference TRBV5-4 and TRBJ2-4, is as follows: ETGVTQSPTHLIKTRGQQVTLRCSSQSGHNTVSWYQQALGQGPQFIFQYYREEENGRGNFPPRFSGLQFPNYSSELNVNALELDDSALYLCASSLAAGYPVTKNIQYFGAGTRLSVL.

The chain combines TRBV6-5 with TRBJ2-2, with TRBD1 matching 7 bases. The ends lost 6 bases at V and 5 bases at J; junction bases unmatched: 9. Germline-derived CDR1 and CDR2 are MNHEY and SVGAGI. The length of the CDR3 is 15 residues. DNA for the CDR3: TGTGCCAGCAGCCCCGGGACAGCCTTGACCGGGGAGCTGTTTTTT. Translating gives CASSPGTALTGELFF.

As regards this clone: The identical CDR3 is also encoded by other nucleotide sequences in the sample. V usage is TRBV29-1 and J usage is TRBJ2-1; tentatively, D is TRBD1 (5 bases). The V end was cut by 7 bases, the J end by 6 bases, with 10 bases between. This CDR3 is 11 amino acids long. Germline CDR1 is SQVTM and CDR2 is ANQGSEA. The CDR3 DNA follows: TGCAGCGCACGACAGAGCAATGAGCAGTTCTTC. Encoded protein: CSARQSNEQFF.

CDR3 region: CASRVSGGVDTQYF. The DNA for the CDR3 is TGCGCCAGCAGGGTTAGCGGGGGTGTAGATACGCAGTATTTT. The chain links TRBV5-1 to TRBJ2-3; the match to TRBD2 covers 9 bases. Germline V gives CDR1 SGHRS, CDR2 YFSETQ. With 5 bases clipped from V and 5 bases from J, the junction kept 6 bases outside the gene matches. The length of the CDR3 is 14 residues.

V usage is TRBV10-3 and J usage is TRBJ2-7, with D possibly matching TRBD2 (6 bases). The V gene's germline CDR1 is ENHRY and CDR2 SYGVKD. This CDR3 has 14 residues. The V end was cut by 4 bases, the J end by 5 bases, with 15 bases between. The CDR3 spells CAISAGTAPDEQYF. In DNA, the CDR3 is TGTGCCATCAGTGCCGGGACTGCTCCCGACGAGCAGTACTTC.

The genes are TRBV5-6 and TRBJ1-2; D perhaps matches TRBD1 (5 bases). This CDR3 spans 14 amino acids. V was cut by 2 bases and J by 4 bases, with 12 bases left in between. Germline V CDR1 and CDR2: SGHDT, YYEEEE. CDR3 protein: CASSFRDRTYGYTF. CDR3 coding DNA: TGTGCCAGCAGCTTTCGCGACAGAACCTATGGCTACACCTTC.

This clone has ten or more counts. The rearrangement links TRBV29-1 to TRBJ2-7; TRBD1 is a possible D gene (6 bases). Between the trimmed V and J ends, which lost 4 bases and 2 bases, there was a span of 9 bases. Per germline, CDR1 SQVTM and CDR2 ANQGSEA. This CDR3 is built from 12 residues. The CDR3 is CSVGRGTYEQYF. CDR3 coding DNA: TGCAGCGTTGGAAGGGGGACCTACGAGCAGTACTTC.

Only a few counts were recorded for this clone. The chain recombines TRBV7-9 with TRBJ1-5, with unresolved D. Germline loops: CDR1 SEHNR, CDR2 FQNEAQ (reference sequence). V lost 0 bases to trimming and J lost 11 bases, with 8 bases between them. CDR3 size: 12 residues. The CDR3 region is CASSLAQTTQHF. The CDR3 DNA reads as TGTGCCAGCAGCTTAGCCCAAACGACCCAGCATTTT.

The chain carries TRBV28 and TRBJ1-2; TRBD1 matches 10 bases. Trimming at V came to 4 bases and at J to 3 bases, leaving 8 bases not matched to a gene. Germline CDR1 and CDR2: MDHEN and SYDVKM. The CDR3 loop spans 16 amino acids. CDR3 sequence: CASSSPGTGEYYGYTF. The DNA for the CDR3 is TGTGCCAGCAGTTCGCCCGGGACAGGGGAATACTATGGCTACACCTTC.

Comments on this clone: This sample includes further DNA sequences coding for the same CDR3. This chain joins TRBV27 and TRBJ1-2; D ambiguous. The CDR3 runs 13 residues. From germline, CDR1 is MNHEY and CDR2 SMNVEV (reference sequence). The V end lost 4 bases, the J end lost 2 bases, and 8 bases lay between the germline ends. The DNA of the CDR3 is TGTGCCAGCAGTTATAGGGCGAACTATGGCTACACCTTC. This gives the protein CASSYRANYGYTF.

Here the CDR3 DNA reads TGTGCTAGTGGTTTGGGCGGACAGGGGGCATCTGGGGCCAACGTCCTGACTTTC. It translates to CASGLGGQGASGANVLTF. The chain uses TRBV12-5 and TRBJ2-6; TRBD1 agrees at 11 bases. The CDR3 has 18 amino acids. The germline CDR1 and CDR2 sequences are LGHNT and FRNRAP. J was trimmed by 1 base and V by 1 base; bases with no gene match: 3.

The chain joins TRBV6-6 to TRBJ1-5, with a possible D match to TRBD1 (6 bases). This CDR3 spans 14 amino acids. With 11 bases removed from V and 6 bases from J, the gap between germline ends came to 20 bases. Germline V gene lookup returns CDR1 MNHNY and CDR2 SVGAGI (reference sequence). CDR3 amino acids: CASMGHQTGQPQHF. The CDR3 DNA sequence: TGTGCCTCTATGGGACACCAAACGGGTCAGCCCCAGCATTTT.

The chain links TRBV7-2 to TRBJ2-3; D possibly corresponds to TRBD2 (6 bases). The CDR3 extends over 15 amino acids. Per germline, CDR1 SGHTA and CDR2 FQGNSA. The V and J ends lost 3 bases and 2 bases respectively, with 12 bases between them. The CDR3 is CASSFVIAATDTQYF. For the CDR3, the DNA is TGTGCCAGCAGCTTCGTTATAGCGGCCACAGATACGCAGTATTTT. Together with reference TRBV7-2 and TRBJ2-3, the CDR3 gives the full variable domain: GAGVSQSPSNKVTEKGKDVELRCDPISGHTALYWYRQSLGQGLEFLIYFQGNSAPDKSGLPSDRFSAERTGGSVSTLTIQRTQQEDSAVYLCASSFVIAATDTQYFGPGTRLTVL.

This clone occurred many times. Other DNA sequences within the sample encode an identical CDR3. This rearrangement joins TRBV28 to TRBJ1-5; 8 bases align to TRBD1. This CDR3 is built from 14 residues. V was pared by 5 bases and J by 4 bases, with 4 bases of the junction left unmatched. Germline assignment: CDR1 MDHEN and CDR2 SYDVKM. CDR3 sequence reads: CASSLQGVNQPQHF. The CDR3 DNA reads as TGTGCCAGCAGTCTACAGGGGGTGAATCAGCCCCAGCATTTT. Full variable domain (rest looked up from reference TRBV28 and TRBJ1-5): DVKVTQSSRYLVKRTGEKVFLECVQDMDHENMFWYRQDPGLGLRLIYFSYDVKMKEKGDIPEGYSVSREKKERFSLILESASTNQTSMYLCASSLQGVNQPQHFGDGTRLSIL.

V and J are TRBV7-9 and TRBJ2-1; 14 bases line up with TRBD2. This CDR3 comprises 16 residues. Germline CDR1 is SEHNR and CDR2 is FQNEAQ (reference sequence). V was clipped by 4 bases and J by 9 bases; unmatched bases: 8. CDR3 DNA: TGTGCCAGCAGCTCCCGACTAGCGGGGGGGTTGGGTGAGCAGTTCTTC. Its protein is CASSSRLAGGLGEQFF.

The chain couples TRBV5-4 to TRBJ2-3; D gene ambiguous. Germline V CDR1 and CDR2: SGHNT, YYREEE (reference sequence). This CDR3 has 15 residues. Trimming removed 0 bases at V and 0 bases at J, with 8 bases between. The CDR3 coding sequence is TGTGCCAGCAGCTTGGGGACGGTGAGCACAGATACGCAGTATTTT. It codes for CASSLGTVSTDTQYF.

The chain combines TRBV5-1 with TRBJ2-7, with D possibly being TRBD2 (6 bases). CDR1 SGHRS and CDR2 YFSETQ come from the germline V gene. With 0 bases removed from V and 7 bases from J, the gap between germline ends came to 11 bases. This CDR3 is 13 amino acids long. This CDR3 is CASSLASGREQYF. As DNA, the CDR3 is TGCGCCAGCAGCTTGGCTTCAGGGAGGGAGCAGTACTTC.

The chain couples TRBV2 to TRBJ2-7, with 9 bases fitting TRBD1. Germline V gene lookup returns CDR1 SNHLY and CDR2 FYNNEI. This CDR3 region has 13 residues. Germline trimming cut 5 bases from V and 5 bases from J; bases unmatched to any gene: 4. CDR3 region: CASSQDRGDEQYF. Written as DNA, the CDR3 is TGTGCCAGCAGTCAGGACAGGGGAGACGAGCAGTACTTC.

This clone was counted once. V is TRBV11-2 and J is TRBJ1-6, with a tentative D call TRBD1 (5 bases). This CDR3 region has 16 residues. CDR1 and CDR2 from the germline V gene are SGHAT and FQNNGV. V dropped 4 bases and J dropped 0 bases, with 10 bases sitting between them. CDR3 loop: CASSSDSFSYNSPLHF. The DNA for the CDR3 is TGTGCCAGCAGCTCCGACAGTTTCTCCTATAATTCACCCCTCCACTTT.

Details on this clone: Other DNA sequences within the sample encode an identical CDR3. V gene TRBV7-2 combines with J gene TRBJ2-7; D perhaps matches TRBD2 (5 bases). Germline CDR1 and CDR2: SGHTA and FQGNSA. The V end lost 1 base, the J end lost 0 bases, and 7 bases lay between the germline ends. The CDR3 consists of 14 residues. CDR3 sequence reads: CASSLGRSSYEQYF. CDR3 coding DNA: TGTGCCAGCAGCTTAGGGAGGAGCTCCTACGAGCAGTACTTC.

The rearrangement uses TRBV6-6 and TRBJ1-5, with D possibly TRBD1 on 5 matching bases. The CDR3 sequence is 15 residues long. Trimming stripped 7 bases from V and 6 bases from J, with 19 bases between. CDR1 MNHNY and CDR2 SVGAGI come from the germline V gene (reference sequence). CDR3 sequence: CASTRDWGEGQPQHF. In DNA form, the CDR3 reads TGTGCCAGCACTCGGGACTGGGGTGAGGGTCAGCCCCAGCATTTT.

V is TRBV6-1 and J is TRBJ2-1; D might be TRBD1 (7 bases). The CDR3 totals 14 residues. Trimming stripped 8 bases from V and 10 bases from J, with 21 bases between. Looked up from germline, CDR1 is MNHNS and CDR2 is SASEGT. The CDR3 spells CASRRDGGGLEQFF. Written as DNA, the CDR3 is TGTGCCAGCCGCCGGGACGGAGGGGGCCTGGAGCAGTTCTTC.